These 26 T cell receptor beta chains share one sample of origin, sequenced in a study of CD8 T cells in Susac syndrome. RNA amounts of about 0.45 to 1 ug underwent reverse transcription with random hexamers. Each CDR3 protein is one row after TCRdb ran MiXCR on the immunoSEQ multiplex PCR reads. The table includes around 190,000 distinct CDR3 sequences, 85% to 95% detected once. Source material: CD8+ T cells from PBMCs. Source of these receptors: a human donor with multiple sclerosis.

This clonotype was seen once. V usage is TRBV25-1 and J usage is TRBJ2-6, with unresolved D. CDR1 is MGHDK, CDR2 SYGVNS, per germline. This CDR3 comprises 18 residues. V dropped 0 bases and J dropped 0 bases, with 12 bases sitting between them. The CDR3: CASSEYGQTRSGANVLTF. CDR3 DNA sequence: TGTGCCAGCAGTGAATATGGCCAGACCCGCTCTGGGGCCAACGTCCTGACTTTC.

This clonotype was recorded only once. This chain connects TRBV5-6 to TRBJ1-5; D might be TRBD1 (5 bases). In germline, CDR1 is SGHDT, CDR2 YYEEEE. This CDR3 spans 14 amino acids. V lost 4 bases and J lost 4, with 12 bases in between. As DNA, the CDR3 is TGTGCCAGCAGCCAAGGGGTCTGGAATCAGCCCCAGCATTTT. This translates into CASSQGVWNQPQHF.

This sequence joins TRBV20-1 and TRBJ1-2, with 7 bases identical to TRBD1. In germline, CDR1 is DFQATT, CDR2 SNEGSKA (reference sequence). CDR3 length: 12 amino acids. The ends lost 6 bases at V and 6 bases at J; junction bases unmatched: 7. CDR3 region: CSAPSTGNGYTF. The CDR3 bases are TGCAGTGCCCCATCGACAGGGAATGGCTACACCTTC.

CDR3 in amino acids: CASLARGEQSTDTQYF. In DNA, the CDR3 is TGTGCCAGCCTAGCAAGAGGAGAACAATCCACAGATACGCAGTATTTT. V is TRBV7-9 and J is TRBJ2-3; D possibly corresponds to TRBD2 (5 bases). CDR3 length: 16 amino acids. Germline assignment: CDR1 SEHNR and CDR2 FQNEAQ (reference sequence). The V end was cut by 8 bases, the J end by 2 bases, with 20 bases between.

This chain joins TRBV24-1 and TRBJ2-3, with 10 bases lining up with TRBD1. The CDR3 sequence is 14 residues long. V lost 0 bases, J lost 11 bases, and 4 bases stayed unmatched. Germline V gene data show CDR1 as KGHDR and CDR2 as SFDVKD. This CDR3 reads CATSDLGDRGRQYF. The CDR3 bases are TGTGCCACCAGTGATTTGGGGGACAGGGGCCGGCAGTATTTT.

This clonotype turned up a few times. This rearrangement joins TRBV9 to TRBJ2-3; 12 bases align to TRBD2. This CDR3 has 15 residues. Looked up from germline, CDR1 is SGDLS and CDR2 is YYNGEE. The trim removed 4 bases at V and 6 bases at J, leaving 6 bases unmatched. Written as DNA, the CDR3 is TGTGCCAGCAGCCTACAGACTAGCGGGGGCGATACGCAGTATTTT. Translated, it gives CASSLQTSGGDTQYF.

The gene calls are TRBV3-1 and TRBJ2-3, with 10 positions matching TRBD2. Germline V gene lookup returns CDR1 LGHDT and CDR2 YNNKEL (reference sequence). J gave up 3 bases and V 4 bases, and 16 bases lay outside the gene matches. This CDR3 has 19 residues. The chain's CDR3 is CASSPVFSTSGIGTDTQYF. CDR3 sequence (DNA): TGTGCCAGCAGCCCAGTGTTCTCTACTAGCGGGATTGGGACAGATACGCAGTATTTT.

This sequence joins TRBV20-1 and TRBJ2-3; the match to TRBD2 covers 12 bases. The CDR3 is 14 residues long. Germline values: CDR1 DFQATT, CDR2 SNEGSKA (reference sequence). Trimming removed 4 bases from V and 3 bases from J; junction bases left unmatched: 2. The CDR3 sequence: CSATLAGGTDTQYF. The CDR3 DNA sequence: TGCAGTGCTACCCTAGCGGGGGGGACAGATACGCAGTATTTT.

This CDR3 is CASSLVMSSYEQYF. In DNA form, the CDR3 reads TGTGCCAGCAGTTTGGTAATGTCGTCCTACGAGCAGTACTTC. The V and J genes are TRBV27 and TRBJ2-7; D is unresolved. The CDR3 is made up of 14 amino acids. The germline V gene has CDR1 MNHEY and CDR2 SMNVEV (reference sequence). Trimming left V 3 bases short and J 1 base short, with 10 bases between.

The chain links TRBV29-1 to TRBJ2-7, with D unresolved. The length of the CDR3 is 13 residues. Germline CDR1 is SQVTM and CDR2 is ANQGSEA. V shed 4 bases and J shed 0 bases, with 10 bases lying between them. The CDR3 nucleotides are TGCAGCGTTGGGACGCCCAGCTCCTACGAGCAGTACTTC. Protein product: CSVGTPSSYEQYF.

The chain is built from TRBV4-1 and TRBJ2-7; 9 nucleotides agree with TRBD2. The CDR3 is made up of 15 amino acids. V shed 1 base and J 5 bases; nucleotides not matched to a gene: 6. Germline V gene lookup returns CDR1 MGHRA and CDR2 YSYEKL. CDR3: CASSQAVVAGDEQYF. The CDR3 DNA reads TGCGCCAGCAGCCAAGCGGTGGTAGCGGGAGACGAGCAGTACTTC.

This chain joins TRBV28 and TRBJ2-1; tentatively, D is TRBD2 (5 bases). The V gene lost 5 bases and the J gene lost 9 bases, with 14 bases spanning the gap. Germline V gene lookup returns CDR1 MDHEN and CDR2 SYDVKM. This CDR3 has 13 amino acids. As DNA, the CDR3 is TGTGCCAGCAGTCGCTATAAAGGGAGTGAGCAGTTCTTC. It is translated as CASSRYKGSEQFF.

V is TRBV12-3 or TRBV12-4 and J is TRBJ2-7; 10 positions agree with TRBD2. With V trimmed by 6 bases and J by 7 bases, 15 bases remained unmatched. The CDR3 loop spans 16 amino acids. This chain's CDR3 is CASRRSSSGGNWEQYF. The CDR3 DNA is TGTGCCAGCAGACGATCATCTAGCGGGGGCAACTGGGAGCAGTACTTC.

This chain connects TRBV28 to TRBJ2-1, with D possibly matching TRBD1 (7 bases). This CDR3 spans 17 amino acids. Germline V lookup: CDR1 MDHEN, CDR2 SYDVKM. V was shortened by 6 bases and J by 9 bases, with 27 bases between the two germline ends. The CDR3 is CASSDIRPYGRGVEQFF. The CDR3 DNA sequence: TGTGCCAGCAGCGATATCCGACCTTATGGCAGGGGGGTTGAGCAGTTCTTC.

The J gene is TRBJ1-2, the V gene TRBV20-1; 10 bases map to TRBD1. In germline, CDR1 is DFQATT, CDR2 SNEGSKA (reference sequence). The CDR3 contains 15 residues. The J segment lost 5 bases and the V segment lost 6 bases, leaving 12 bases of the junction unmatched. CDR3 DNA sequence: TGCAGTGCCAATCAACCGGGACAGGGGATTTATGGCTACACCTTC. Encoded protein: CSANQPGQGIYGYTF.

The chain links TRBV7-9 to TRBJ2-7; 8 bases agree with TRBD2. V was clipped by 5 bases and J by 0 bases; unmatched bases: 15. This CDR3 is 18 amino acids long. The V gene's germline CDR1 is SEHNR and CDR2 FQNEAQ (reference sequence). The CDR3 region has the DNA TGTGCCAGCAGCGGACTAGGTAGCGGGAAGGCGCTCTCCTACGAGCAGTACTTC. The encoded protein is CASSGLGSGKALSYEQYF. The whole variable domain, filled in from reference TRBV7-9 and TRBJ2-7, reads DTGVSQNPRHKITKRGQNVTFRCDPISEHNRLYWYRQTLGQGPEFLTYFQNEAQLEKSRLLSDRFSAERPKGSFSTLEIQRTEQGDSAMYLCASSGLGSGKALSYEQYFGPGTRLTVT.

The rearrangement joins TRBV30 to TRBJ1-1; D is undetermined. Trimming cost V 4 bases and J 5 bases, with 14 bases left between them. Per the germline V gene, CDR1 is GTSNPN and CDR2 is SVGIG (reference sequence). This CDR3 has 13 residues. CDR3 sequence: CAWNVDSRTEAFF. CDR3 sequence (DNA): TGTGCCTGGAACGTCGACTCGCGGACTGAAGCTTTCTTT.

The chain carries TRBV7-2 and TRBJ1-4, with no clear D. The ends were cut back, 5 bases at V and 10 bases at J, with 17 bases in the middle. The CDR3 consists of 14 residues. CDR1 is SGHTA, CDR2 FQGNSA, per germline. CDR3 loop: CASSPLTRRGKLFF. In DNA, the CDR3 is TGTGCCAGCAGCCCCCTAACTCGACGGGGAAAACTGTTTTTT. The whole variable domain, filled in from reference TRBV7-2 and TRBJ1-4, reads GAGVSQSPSNKVTEKGKDVELRCDPISGHTALYWYRQSLGQGLEFLIYFQGNSAPDKSGLPSDRFSAERTGGSVSTLTIQRTQQEDSAVYLCASSPLTRRGKLFFGSGTQLSVL.

A single count supports this clonotype. J is TRBJ1-2 and V is TRBV9, with D uncertain. Between the trimmed V and J ends, which lost 0 bases and 0 bases, there was a span of 9 bases. Germline V CDR1 and CDR2: SGDLS, YYNGEE. The CDR3 has 15 amino acids. The chain's CDR3 is CASSVGSRTNYGYTF. The CDR3 DNA sequence: TGTGCCAGCAGCGTAGGTTCGCGAACTAACTATGGCTACACCTTC. The full variable domain, its missing parts supplied by reference TRBV9 and TRBJ1-2, is DSGVTQTPKHLITATGQRVTLRCSPRSGDLSVYWYQQSLDQGLQFLIQYYNGEERAKGNILERFSAQQFPDLHSELNLSSLELGDSALYFCASSVGSRTNYGYTFGSGTRLTVV.

The chain combines TRBV5-1 with TRBJ2-5; D could derive from TRBD1 or TRBD2 (5 bases each). Looked up from germline, CDR1 is SGHRS and CDR2 is YFSETQ. Trimming removed 2 bases from V and 5 bases from J, with 10 bases in between. The CDR3 length is 13 residues. Here the CDR3 reads CASSFLGPETQYF. CDR3 coding DNA: TGCGCCAGCAGCTTCCTGGGACCGGAGACCCAGTACTTC. Using reference TRBV5-1 and TRBJ2-5 for the parts outside the CDR3, the full variable domain is KAGVTQTPRYLIKTRGQQVTLSCSPISGHRSVSWYQQTPGQGLQFLFEYFSETQRNKGNFPGRFSGRQFSNSRSEMNVSTLELGDSALYLCASSFLGPETQYFGPGTRLLVL.

This chain uses TRBV11-2 with TRBJ1-2; no clear D. Germline CDR1 and CDR2: SGHAT and FQNNGV. V gave up 4 bases and J gave up 0 bases, with 9 bases separating them. The CDR3 runs 14 residues. CDR3 nucleotides: TGTGCCAGCAGCTCGTCGGGTACTAACTATGGCTACACCTTC. Its translation: CASSSSGTNYGYTF.

The chain couples TRBV7-3 to TRBJ2-1; D assignment may be TRBD1 or TRBD2 (6 bases each). The CDR3 is 14 residues long. V gave up 8 bases and J gave up 3 bases, with 14 bases separating them. The V gene's germline CDR1 is SGHTA and CDR2 FQGTGA. DNA for the CDR3: TGTGCCAGCGCTCGAGGGGGGAACTACAATGAGCAGTTCTTC. Translating it yields CASARGGNYNEQFF.

The chain couples TRBV9 to TRBJ2-7; D is uncertain. The CDR3 is 13 residues long. CDR1 is SGDLS and CDR2 is YYNGEE in the germline V gene. The germline V and J ends were trimmed by 3 bases and 4 bases, with 11 bases remaining between them. This CDR3 is CASSAEGWYEQYF. In DNA, the CDR3 is TGTGCCAGCAGCGCCGAAGGATGGTACGAGCAGTACTTC.

The genes are TRBV12-3 or TRBV12-4 and TRBJ2-3; D gene unclear. This CDR3 contains 16 residues. V lost 3 bases and J lost 2, with 15 bases in between. This CDR3 is CASSFAQVILTDTQYF. The CDR3 bases are TGTGCCAGCAGTTTTGCCCAAGTCATCCTCACAGATACGCAGTATTTT.

The chain combines TRBV4-1 with TRBJ1-1, with D tentatively TRBD1 (5 bases). CDR1 MGHRA and CDR2 YSYEKL come from the germline V gene. V lost 0 bases to trimming and J lost 4 bases, with 18 bases between them. This CDR3 comprises 17 residues. The CDR3 spells CASSQDGRIGGSTEAFF. In DNA, the CDR3 is TGCGCCAGCAGCCAAGATGGGAGGATTGGGGGGAGCACTGAAGCTTTCTTT.

This clonotype showed up just once. The chain combines TRBV29-1 with TRBJ2-7; TRBD1 aligns across 7 bases. Germline loops: CDR1 SQVTM, CDR2 ANQGSEA. V lost 5 bases, J lost 6 bases, and 1 base stayed unmatched. This CDR3 contains 10 residues. The CDR3 coding sequence is TGCAGCGTTCGGGACAGCGAGCAGTACTTC. Amino acid sequence: CSVRDSEQYF.